Below are 16 T cell receptor beta chains sequenced from a single sample in a study of PD-1 blockade in classical Hodgkin lymphoma. In every patient, relapse followed autologous stem cell transplantation, while exposure to brentuximab vedotin differed. The assay was immunoSEQ multiplex PCR, and TCRdb's table has in-frame clones only and misses some. In the table there are roughly 90,000 clones, about four fifths of which are singletons. Sequenced material: peripheral blood mononuclear cells (PBMCs), taken before the second cycle of nivolumab. The receptors stem from a human donor with classical Hodgkin lymphoma.

This clone was seen a single time. This chain joins TRBV10-1 and TRBJ2-5; 9 nucleotides agree with TRBD1. Germline-derived CDR1 and CDR2 are WNHNN and SYGVQD (reference sequence). V trimming: 0 bases; J trimming: 2 bases; junction bases outside the gene matches: 10. The CDR3 length is 18 residues. The CDR3 DNA reads TGCGCCAGCAGTGAGTCGGGGTTGGGACAGGGCAGTCAAGAGACCCAGTACTTC. It codes for CASSESGLGQGSQETQYF.

V usage is TRBV19 and J usage is TRBJ2-4, with TRBD1 identical over 8 bases. Trimming cost V 6 bases and J 5 bases; bases outside gene matches: 3. CDR3 length: 13 amino acids. Germline V gene sequence: CDR1 LNHDA, CDR2 SQIVND (reference sequence). CDR3 sequence reads: CASRRTGQNIQYF. CDR3 DNA: TGTGCCAGTAGGAGGACAGGGCAAAACATTCAGTACTTC.

The chain links TRBV7-8 to TRBJ2-1, with D perhaps TRBD2 (6 bases). Germline lookup yields CDR1 SGHVS and CDR2 FQNEAQ. CDR3 length equals 13 residues. The ends were cut back, 1 base at V and 7 bases at J, with 8 bases in the middle. The CDR3 nucleotides are TGTGCCAGCAGCTTAGGGACTAATAATGAGCAGTTCTTC. Protein sequence: CASSLGTNNEQFF.

V usage is TRBV5-1 and J usage is TRBJ2-1; no reliable D call. With 0 bases removed from V and 8 bases from J, the gap between germline ends came to 12 bases. The CDR3 consists of 14 residues. The germline V gene encodes CDR1 SGHRS and CDR2 YFSETQ. This chain's CDR3 is CASSLAERRYEQFF. The CDR3 DNA follows: TGCGCCAGCAGCTTGGCCGAACGTAGGTATGAGCAGTTCTTC.

The chain has TRBV7-2 and TRBJ2-1; 11 bases are shared with TRBD2. Germline V gene data show CDR1 as SGHTA and CDR2 as FQGNSA. There are 15 residues in the CDR3. With 6 bases clipped from V and 4 bases from J, the junction kept 5 bases outside the gene matches. CDR3 residues: CASRLASGGYNEQFF. The CDR3 DNA reads TGTGCCAGCAGACTGGCTAGCGGGGGGTACAATGAGCAGTTCTTC.

V gene TRBV27 combines with J gene TRBJ2-1; the D is unclear. The germline gives CDR1 MNHEY, CDR2 SMNVEV (reference sequence). This CDR3 region has 16 residues. V lost 3 bases and J lost 0, with 12 bases in between. The CDR3 bases are TGTGCCAGCAGTTTTGCTGCGGCTAGCTCCTACAATGAGCAGTTCTTC. Protein: CASSFAAASSYNEQFF.

This chain uses TRBV4-1 with TRBJ1-5; tentative D call: TRBD1 (5 bases). V lost 0 bases and J lost 5, with 8 bases in between. This CDR3 spans 14 amino acids. CDR1 is MGHRA and CDR2 is YSYEKL in the germline V gene. The CDR3 spells CASSQEGGDQPQHF. CDR3 bases: TGCGCCAGCAGCCAAGAGGGGGGGGATCAGCCCCAGCATTTT.

This rearrangement joins TRBV4-3 to TRBJ2-2; D is ambiguous. Germline assignment: CDR1 LGHNA and CDR2 YSLEER. The CDR3 consists of 15 residues. Deletions cut 0 bases from V and 1 base from J, with 6 bases between. The CDR3: CASSQEPRNTGELFF. The CDR3 DNA sequence: TGCGCCAGCAGCCAAGAACCCAGGAACACCGGGGAGCTGTTTTTT.

The gene calls are TRBV9 and TRBJ2-7; perhaps TRBD2 as D (5 bases). This CDR3 contains 14 residues. The germline V and J ends were trimmed by 0 bases and 3 bases, with 10 bases remaining between them. Germline V CDR1 and CDR2: SGDLS, YYNGEE. The CDR3 is CASSVDGVVYEQYF. Here the CDR3 DNA reads TGTGCCAGCAGCGTAGACGGGGTTGTCTACGAGCAGTACTTC.

In nucleotides, the CDR3 is TGTGCCAGTAGTATGGTAGCTTCAGCGTCTTACGAGCAGTACTTC. Its translation: CASSMVASASYEQYF. This chain joins TRBV19 and TRBJ2-7, with D uncertain. Germline lookup yields CDR1 LNHDA and CDR2 SQIVND (reference sequence). This CDR3 has 15 amino acids. Trimming stripped 3 bases from V and 4 bases from J, with 16 bases between.

This rearrangement joins TRBV29-1 to TRBJ1-5; D is perhaps TRBD1 (5 bases). This CDR3 is 13 amino acids long. CDR1 is SQVTM, CDR2 ANQGSEA, per germline. V was cut by 5 bases and J by 0 bases, with 8 bases left in between. The CDR3 loop reads CSVRGSSNQPQHF. The DNA for the CDR3 is TGCAGCGTTCGGGGCAGTAGCAATCAGCCCCAGCATTTT.

The genes are TRBV5-1 and TRBJ2-6, with D perhaps matching TRBD1 (6 bases). The V gene's germline CDR1 is SGHRS and CDR2 YFSETQ. The ends were cut back, 1 base at V and 4 bases at J, with 9 bases in the middle. CDR3 length equals 15 residues. This CDR3 reads CASSLSGAGANVLTF. CDR3 nucleotides: TGCGCCAGCAGCTTGTCAGGGGCCGGGGCCAACGTCCTGACTTTC.

This chain connects TRBV30 to TRBJ2-5; 7 bases align to TRBD2. The ends lost 4 bases at V and 4 bases at J; junction bases unmatched: 3. The germline V gene has CDR1 GTSNPN and CDR2 SVGIG (reference sequence). The CDR3 spans 12 residues. The CDR3 reads CAWKGGGETQYF. The CDR3 DNA follows: TGTGCCTGGAAGGGCGGGGGAGAGACCCAGTACTTC.

The chain combines TRBV7-9 with TRBJ1-1; D possibly corresponds to TRBD1 (6 bases). The CDR3 has 12 residues. Germline lookup yields CDR1 SEHNR and CDR2 FQNEAQ (reference sequence). Trimming left V 5 bases short and J 5 bases short, with 9 bases between. Written as DNA, the CDR3 is TGTGCCAGCAGCCCAACAGGGACTGAAGCTTTCTTT. This sequence encodes CASSPTGTEAFF.

This CDR3 is CASAPSGRAYNEQFF. CDR3 coding DNA: TGTGCCAGCGCTCCTAGCGGGAGGGCCTACAATGAGCAGTTCTTC. J is TRBJ2-1 and V is TRBV14, with 12 bases that match TRBD2. The CDR3 contains 15 residues. The V segment lost 8 bases and the J segment 2 bases; nucleotides outside the gene matches: 4. The germline V gene has CDR1 SGHDN and CDR2 FVKESK.

This chain uses TRBV10-1 with TRBJ2-1, with 11 bases fitting TRBD2. The CDR3 contains 15 residues. Germline CDR1 WNHNN, CDR2 SYGVQD (reference sequence). Losses at the gene ends were 6 bases for V and 8 bases for J; bases not matched to a gene: 9. The CDR3 bases are TGCGCCAGCAGCTCCCCGGGACTAGCGGCCCATGAGCAGTTCTTC. As protein: CASSSPGLAAHEQFF.